These 7 T cell receptor beta chains were sequenced from one sample in a study of siplizumab effects on memory and regulatory T cells. Clones were read by immunoSEQ multiplex PCR, and TCRdb kept only the in-frame ones, dropping some. The sample carries some 56,000 clones, about 98% recorded once. Sequenced input: naive CD8+ T cells sorted from blood. These receptors were obtained from a human donor in good health.

In this sample, this clone turned up once. The chain links TRBV7-9 to TRBJ2-1; D remains unclear. This CDR3 has 16 amino acids. V was trimmed by 6 bases and J by 6 bases, leaving 21 bases between them. Germline V lookup: CDR1 SEHNR, CDR2 FQNEAQ (reference sequence). CDR3 amino acids: CASSFSAFGSANEQFF. DNA of the CDR3: TGTGCCAGCAGTTTCTCCGCCTTTGGCAGTGCCAATGAGCAGTTCTTC.

The chain is built from TRBV6-5 and TRBJ2-7; TRBD1 aligns across 7 bases. The CDR3 consists of 14 residues. The ends lost 4 bases at V and 2 bases at J; junction bases unmatched: 5. The V gene's germline CDR1 is MNHEY and CDR2 SVGAGI. The CDR3: CASSSGTVTYEQYF. The CDR3 region has the DNA TGTGCCAGCAGTTCCGGGACAGTGACCTACGAGCAGTACTTC.

The chain has TRBV10-2 and TRBJ2-2, with D perhaps TRBD1 (6 bases). Germline CDR1 WSHSY, CDR2 SAAADI. This CDR3 has 14 amino acids. The germline V and J ends were trimmed by 8 bases and 5 bases, with 15 bases remaining between them. CDR3 bases: TGCGCCAGCCTGGCAGGGGAACATACCGGGGAGCTGTTTTTT. Translated, it gives CASLAGEHTGELFF.

J is TRBJ2-5 and V is TRBV2; 9 nucleotides align to TRBD2. Germline assignment: CDR1 SNHLY and CDR2 FYNNEI. This CDR3 is 15 amino acids long. The V gene end was trimmed by 1 base and the J gene end by 7 bases; junction bases not matched to a gene: 7. The DNA of the CDR3 is TGTGCCAGCAGTGAAGAGGCTAGCGGGACTCGGACCCAGTACTTC. This gives the protein CASSEEASGTRTQYF.

The J gene is TRBJ1-2, the V gene TRBV19, with D tentatively TRBD1 (6 bases). Germline loops: CDR1 LNHDA, CDR2 SQIVND (reference sequence). The CDR3 covers 14 residues. V shed 8 bases and J shed 2 bases, with 15 bases lying between them. CDR3 coding DNA: TGTGCCAGTTCCGCAGGGGATTTGAACTATGGCTACACCTTC. It is translated as CASSAGDLNYGYTF.

The genes are TRBV29-1 and TRBJ2-1, with D maybe TRBD2 (7 bases). The CDR3 loop spans 14 amino acids. CDR1 and CDR2 (germline): SQVTM, ANQGSEA. Trimming took off 7 bases at V and 5 bases at J, with 18 bases between the two ends. CDR3 nucleotide sequence: TGCAGCGCCGAGGGGGGGAATTGGAACAATGAGCAGTTCTTC. It specifies CSAEGGNWNNEQFF.

The chain recombines TRBV2 with TRBJ1-1; 7 bases are shared with TRBD1. The trim removed 9 bases at V and 0 bases at J, leaving 4 bases unmatched. This CDR3 contains 13 residues. Germline V gene data show CDR1 as SNHLY and CDR2 as FYNNEI. CDR3 in DNA: TGTGCCAGACTAGGGGGCATGAACACTGAAGCTTTCTTT. Amino acid sequence: CARLGGMNTEAFF.